The 20 T cell receptor beta chains listed next were all sequenced from one sample in a study of cytomegalovirus exposure and HLA in healthy donors. Amplification used 60 Vbeta primers and 13 Jbeta primers. Only in-frame clones appear in the TCRdb table, and some are missing; sequencing was by immunoSEQ multiplex PCR. The data show 100,000 to 150,000 clones, about 80% seen once. Sequencing was done on a sample of PBMCs. The receptors shown here come from a man aged 35 to 55 in good health and CMV-seronegative.

This clone was detected a few times. The chain's CDR3 is CASSPRAGGVAMNTEAFF. CDR3 sequence (DNA): TGTGCCAGCAGTCCCAGAGCAGGGGGCGTCGCGATGAACACTGAAGCTTTCTTT. This sequence joins TRBV27 and TRBJ1-1, with 8 bases that match TRBD1. V was clipped by 5 bases and J by 0 bases; unmatched bases: 14. CDR3 length: 18 residues. In germline, CDR1 is MNHEY, CDR2 SMNVEV (reference sequence).

The chain carries TRBV12-5 and TRBJ1-3; possible D gene TRBD1, 6 bases. V shed 1 base and J shed 4 bases, with 14 bases lying between them. CDR1 and CDR2 (germline): LGHNT, FRNRAP. This CDR3 region has 16 residues. CDR3 in DNA: TGTGCTAGTGGTTTGGGAGTCAGGGGATCGGGAAACACCATATATTTT. The encoded protein is CASGLGVRGSGNTIYF.

The CDR3 loop reads CASSIVLANTGELFF. The DNA of the CDR3 is TGTGCCAGTAGTATCGTCCTAGCGAACACCGGGGAGCTGTTTTTT. This rearrangement joins TRBV19 to TRBJ2-2; D is unresolved. The CDR3 spans 15 residues. CDR1 LNHDA and CDR2 SQIVND come from the germline V gene (reference sequence). Trimming stripped 3 bases from V and 0 bases from J, with 8 bases between.

The CDR3 region has the DNA TGTGCCAGTCGGGACAGGGGAACCTACGAGCAGTACTTC. Its translation: CASRDRGTYEQYF. The chain combines TRBV19 with TRBJ2-7; 10 positions match TRBD1. V lost 8 bases, J lost 2 bases, and 3 bases stayed unmatched. Germline-derived CDR1 and CDR2 are LNHDA and SQIVND (reference sequence). CDR3 length equals 13 residues.

The V call is TRBV4-1, the J call TRBJ1-1; D possibly corresponds to TRBD1 (6 bases). This CDR3 has 15 residues. V was trimmed by 3 bases and J by 1 base, leaving 12 bases between them. The germline V gene encodes CDR1 MGHRA and CDR2 YSYEKL. CDR3 amino acids: CASSQGKTGNTEAFF. The CDR3 nucleotides read TGCGCCAGCAGCCAGGGGAAGACAGGGAACACTGAAGCTTTCTTT.

V gene TRBV19 combines with J gene TRBJ2-3; 10 positions agree with TRBD2. The CDR3 has 16 residues. Germline loops: CDR1 LNHDA, CDR2 SQIVND (reference sequence). Trimming took 8 bases from V and 8 from J; bases not matched to a gene: 16. The CDR3 sequence: CASGRTLAGDLLTQYF. The CDR3 DNA follows: TGTGCCAGTGGGCGGACCCTAGCGGGGGACCTCCTTACGCAGTATTTT.

This clone was detected only once. The J gene is TRBJ2-7, the V gene TRBV10-3; 8 bases align to TRBD1. V dropped 6 bases and J dropped 1; count of bases not matched to a gene: 5. Germline CDR1 reads ENHRY; CDR2 reads SYGVKD. CDR3 length equals 14 residues. CDR3 nucleotides: TGTGCCATCAGCCTGACAGGGGAATCCTACGAGCAGTACTTC. Translation: CAISLTGESYEQYF.

This clone turned up a few times. This sequence joins TRBV7-2 and TRBJ1-2; 8 bases are a match to TRBD1. The V gene's germline CDR1 is SGHTA and CDR2 FQGNSA. The CDR3 runs to 16 residues. V lost 5 bases to trimming and J lost 4 bases; unmatched junction nucleotides: 12. In nucleotides, the CDR3 is TGTGCCAGCAGCGACAACTTCTCAGGGGGCCTCTATGGCTACACCTTC. This translates into CASSDNFSGGLYGYTF.

The rearrangement links TRBV19 to TRBJ1-1; maybe TRBD1 (6 bases). CDR1 LNHDA and CDR2 SQIVND come from the germline V gene (reference sequence). The V gene lost 6 bases and the J gene lost 0 bases, with 11 bases spanning the gap. This CDR3 spans 14 amino acids. In DNA form, the CDR3 reads TGTGCCAGTAGCGAGGACAGACTGAACACTGAAGCTTTCTTT. Translation: CASSEDRLNTEAFF.

The table lists this clone with a few counts. The chain has TRBV4-3 and TRBJ1-5, with 7 bases aligning to TRBD1. Trimming took 1 base from V and 5 from J; bases not matched to a gene: 2. CDR1 LGHNA and CDR2 YSLEER come from the germline V gene. CDR3 length: 14 amino acids. CDR3 sequence (DNA): TGCGCCAGCAGCCAAGTAACAGGGGATCAGCCCCAGCATTTT. Encoded protein: CASSQVTGDQPQHF.

The genes are TRBV7-3 and TRBJ2-2; 9 nucleotides line up with TRBD1. V trimming: 5 bases; J trimming: 2 bases; junction bases outside the gene matches: 3. This CDR3 spans 15 amino acids. Germline V gene data show CDR1 as SGHTA and CDR2 as FQGTGA. CDR3 in amino acids: CASSVGQGNTGELFF. Here the CDR3 DNA reads TGTGCCAGCAGCGTGGGACAGGGTAACACCGGGGAGCTGTTTTTT.

V usage is TRBV7-3 and J usage is TRBJ2-7; TRBD1 agrees at 8 bases. Germline V gene sequence: CDR1 SGHTA, CDR2 FQGTGA. The CDR3 has 14 residues. V lost 5 bases to trimming and J lost 6 bases; unmatched junction nucleotides: 9. DNA for the CDR3: TGTGCCAGCAGCCCAGACAGGGGTGCGGGCGAGCAGTACTTC. Translation gives CASSPDRGAGEQYF.

The rearrangement joins TRBV9 to TRBJ2-2; TRBD1 matches 8 bases. The germline V gene encodes CDR1 SGDLS and CDR2 YYNGEE. J gave up 0 bases and V 4 bases, and 8 bases lay outside the gene matches. This CDR3 has 17 amino acids. Here the CDR3 DNA reads TGTGCCAGCAGCTTCCCGGGACAGGCGGCGAACACCGGGGAGCTGTTTTTT. Amino acid sequence: CASSFPGQAANTGELFF.

This clone occurred once. J is TRBJ1-2 and V is TRBV5-1, with D possibly TRBD1 on 5 matching bases. V dropped 0 bases and J dropped 1 base, with 16 bases sitting between them. Germline CDR1 and CDR2: SGHRS and YFSETQ. This CDR3 comprises 17 residues. The CDR3 protein is CASSLEPRTPFNYGYTF. CDR3 coding DNA: TGCGCCAGCAGCTTGGAACCAAGGACACCGTTTAACTATGGCTACACCTTC.

The chain joins TRBV6-1 to TRBJ2-7; 8 nucleotides match TRBD2. This CDR3 spans 13 amino acids. CDR1 is MNHNS and CDR2 is SASEGT in the germline V gene. V shed 10 bases and J 5 bases; nucleotides not matched to a gene: 10. The CDR3 reads CATDIPGGHEQYF. CDR3 in DNA: TGTGCCACCGATATCCCGGGAGGGCACGAGCAGTACTTC.

The J gene is TRBJ1-5, the V gene TRBV4-1, with 10 bases identical to TRBD1. From germline, CDR1 is MGHRA and CDR2 YSYEKL. The trim removed 0 bases at V and 3 bases at J, leaving 2 bases unmatched. CDR3 length: 16 residues. The CDR3 protein is CASSQDGTGANQPQHF. The CDR3 DNA follows: TGCGCCAGCAGCCAAGACGGGACAGGGGCCAATCAGCCCCAGCATTTT.

The chain recombines TRBV20-1 with TRBJ2-1; D remains ambiguous. Germline V gene sequence: CDR1 DFQATT, CDR2 SNEGSKA (reference sequence). The CDR3 consists of 10 residues. Trimming took 4 bases from V and 6 from J, leaving 4 bases between them. The CDR3 nucleotides are TGCAGTGCTAAGCGCAATGAGCAGTTCTTC. Amino acids: CSAKRNEQFF.

This clone was seen a few times. The J gene is TRBJ1-1, the V gene TRBV9, with a possible D match to TRBD1 (6 bases). The CDR3 covers 15 residues. CDR1 SGDLS and CDR2 YYNGEE come from the germline V gene. The germline V and J ends were trimmed by 3 bases and 4 bases, with 16 bases remaining between them. The CDR3 DNA sequence: TGTGCCAGCAGCGGAAGGGGGGGAATGGGCACTGAAGCTTTCTTT. The encoded protein is CASSGRGGMGTEAFF.

The chain uses TRBV28 and TRBJ1-4, with 10 bases aligning to TRBD1. V trimming: 4 bases; J trimming: 3 bases; junction bases outside the gene matches: 5. CDR1 and CDR2 (germline): MDHEN, SYDVKM. This CDR3 is 16 amino acids long. The CDR3 reads CASSSTGTGANEKLFF. The CDR3 bases are TGTGCCAGCAGTTCAACCGGGACAGGGGCTAATGAAAAACTGTTTTTT.

The chain couples TRBV5-1 to TRBJ1-1; the match to TRBD1 covers 7 bases. CDR1 and CDR2 (germline): SGHRS, YFSETQ. V shed 3 bases and J 1 base; nucleotides not matched to a gene: 6. This CDR3 comprises 15 residues. The CDR3 reads CASSSQQGPNTEAFF. Written as DNA, the CDR3 is TGCGCCAGCAGCTCCCAACAGGGGCCGAACACTGAAGCTTTCTTT.